The T cell receptor beta chain under discussion was sequenced for a study of CD8 T cells in ankylosing spondylitis listed by TCRdb under 2017. Notes on the research overall: To find TCR variants linked to disease, the study profiled T cell receptor beta repertoires in ankylosing spondylitis patients and healthy donors. The whole study cohort included 108 healthy donors and 20 to 25 ankylosing spondylitis patients. Samples of peripheral blood were taken, and for ankylosing spondylitis patients, synovial fluid was collected as well.

The germline V gene encodes CDR1 MDHEN and CDR2 SYDVKM. The junction carries 12 bases between V and J, which are trimmed by 3 bases and 7 bases respectively. The CDR3, cysteine through phenylalanine, is 14 amino acids long. CDR3 DNA is the only sequence kept; it has 42 bases, read in frame from the first base. Sequencing instrument: Illumina HiSeq 2500. TCR beta libraries were prepared by quantitative 5'-RACE with molecular barcodes. In the original analysis: A new computational method, built on a probabilistic model of VDJ rearrangement, was used to identify disease-linked TCR variants. In TCRdb, the public reads were trimmed at Q25 with fastp and aligned with MiXCR, with productive beta chains retained. Every CDR3 protein is listed once, alongside the most common genes and DNA of its rows. What appears here as the V and J calls and clone size reflects TCRdb's work, not the paper's. In all, the sample holds about 220,000 distinct CDR3 sequences, and over 9.5% of those were seen once. Together, the top ten hold about a fifth of the sample.

The sample holds many counts of this clonotype. Its specific antigen is unknown. One base away there is no much larger clone; base qualities are not given. Findings and caveats that apply to the study as a whole: According to the report, matched synovial fluid samples from ankylosing spondylitis patients were significantly enriched for the disease-linked clones. Blood from ankylosing spondylitis patients appeared to be characterized by a TCR beta motif composed of about 8 highly homologous amino acid variants. Some motif variants were previously reported in synovial fluid and blood of reactive arthritis patients, suggesting common disease-initiation mechanisms. A CD8+ phenotype was shown by the disease-linked clones, which were found at relatively low frequencies in peripheral blood.

Material: blood, either unsorted or a sorted T cell fraction (not recorded which). The clonotype originates from a male donor with ankylosing spondylitis or in good health (not recorded which). The V gene is TRBV28 and the J gene is TRBJ2-2; the D gene is unclear. The CDR3 here reads CASSFSVQGGELFF. In nucleotides, the sequence is TGTGCCAGCAGTTTCTCCGTCCAAGGCGGGGAGCTGTTTTTT.